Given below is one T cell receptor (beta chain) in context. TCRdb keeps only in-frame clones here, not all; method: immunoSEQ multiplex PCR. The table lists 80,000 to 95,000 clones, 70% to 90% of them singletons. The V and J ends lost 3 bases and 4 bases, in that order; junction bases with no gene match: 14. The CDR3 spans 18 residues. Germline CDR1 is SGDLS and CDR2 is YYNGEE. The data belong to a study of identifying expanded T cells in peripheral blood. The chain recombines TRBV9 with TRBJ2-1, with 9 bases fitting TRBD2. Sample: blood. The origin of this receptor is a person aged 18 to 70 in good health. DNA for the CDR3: TGTGCCAGCAGCGCCAGATGGGAGAGCGGGGGGCGGTACAATGAGCAGTTCTTC. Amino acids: CASSARWESGGRYNEQFF.